The T cell receptor (beta chain) under discussion was sequenced for a study of blood T cell repertoires in COVID-19 (dated by TCRdb to 2018 to 2020). Background for the entire study: Collaborator samples came from the United States, Italy and Spain and covered acute and convalescent phases of COVID-19. The dataset comprised deeply sampled blood TCRbeta repertoires from subjects exposed to, actively infected with, or recovered from COVID-19. Where HLA class I and class II types were available, the types were taken from metadata supplied by the sample provider, not from assay-based typing. Nearly every sample came with metadata listing a de-identified subject ID, COVID-19 status, age in years and sex. The material from the prospective study consisted of cDNA or gDNA derived from T cells, B-cell-depleted T cells, or PBMCs. Samples were obtained from the ongoing ImmuneRACE study (first 160 participants) and from 1,254 subjects provided by 6 global collaborators. The repertoires were released in a freely available public database meant as a resource for research on the immune response to SARS-CoV-2.

Worth noting for this clone: Its antigen remains undetermined. Qualities for individual bases were not recorded, and no much larger clone is one base off.

Enrolling through a virtual design, the prospective study's participants ranged in age from roughly 18 to 89 years and lived across about two dozen United States geographic areas. In the prospective study, participants were assigned to cohorts based on the clinical history participants reported in a screening survey and a study questionnaire. For ImmuneRACE Cohort 3, a participant was defined as recovered based on two consecutive negative NP/OP PCR tests, clearance by a healthcare professional, or resolution of symptoms. Each participant in the prospective study had whole blood, serum and a nasopharyngeal or oropharyngeal swab collected by mobile phlebotomists. Prospective study participants could optionally give additional blood draws and questionnaires over an approximately 2-month period. Prospective study blood samples were shipped either frozen or at room temperature before DNA extraction.

TCRbeta CDR3 regions were amplified from genomic DNA using the immunoSEQ Assay, a bias-controlled multiplex PCR. Per the authors' processing: The number of nucleated cells in each sample was estimated by amplification of reference gene primers within the assay. To quantify the absolute abundance of each unique TCRbeta CDR3 rearrangement, sequence reads were collapsed and filtered. Productive Simpson clonality was computed per sample as the square root of Simpson's diversity index over productive rearrangements. What TCRdb holds here is the immuneACCESS table cut down to in-frame rearrangements. Part of the clones is not present; checked against another copy, under half of the missing clones reflect an unresolved V gene, and the others are unexplained. Clone size and V and J calls were adopted from that table, with D and trimming inferred from the DNA. This sample comprises about 320,000 clones, about nine tenths of them detected only once. Roughly 5% of the sample goes to the ten largest clones.

Broader findings and caveats from the paper: The amount of clinical and demographic metadata varied by source and participant and was provided uncurated.

Sequencing input: PBMCs or T cells enriched from blood (not recorded which). The clonotype originates from a man between 60 and 70 years old who had recovered from COVID-19.

Here is the DNA: TGTGCCAGCAGTGACAGCCTAGCACCTTGGGATACGCAGTATTTT. This sequence encodes CASSDSLAPWDTQYF. This sequence uses TRBV6-4 and TRBJ2-3, with a weak D call of TRBD2 (5 bases match). V lost 2 bases and J lost 6 bases; the stretch between them is 15 bases long. Reading from cysteine to phenylalanine, the CDR3 counts 15 amino acids. Just the 45-base CDR3 DNA is kept, in frame starting at base 1. CDR1 and CDR2 were assigned from the germline V gene as MRHNA and SNTAGT.